This T cell receptor beta chain was retrieved from a study of blood T cells in healthy people across ages. Healthy individuals of Caucasian origin from Russia, aged roughly 6 to 100, served as donors. CDR1 and CDR2 (germline): SGHRS, YFSETQ. The CDR3 has 15 amino acids. V trimming: 4 bases; J trimming: 0 bases; junction bases outside the gene matches: 6. Using a J-beta primer mix together with a sample-barcoded 5' primer, a second PCR was run for roughly 7 to 12 cycles. A template-switch adaptor containing 12 random nucleotides labeled each cDNA molecule. TCRdb re-derived calls from the 5' RACE reads in MiXCR, one entry per CDR3 protein. The sample has over 300,000 distinct CDR3 sequences, about 52% seen once. A word on this clonotype: Antigen specificity is unknown.

General study findings and limits: Roughly linear age-related decline in beta diversity appeared, significant by age 40. Strong correlation existed between TCR beta diversity and naive T cell percentage.

The receptor was derived from a man aged 55 to 70 in good health. Sample: blood. The gene calls are TRBV5-1 and TRBJ2-7; 8 positions agree with TRBD2. CDR3 loop: CASSLGLASSYEQYF. CDR3 sequence (DNA): TGCGCCAGCAGCCTAGGACTAGCAAGCTCCTACGAGCAGTACTTC.